This T cell receptor (beta chain) was recorded in a study of tissue T cells after allogeneic stem cell transplantation. The protocol was immunoSEQ multiplex PCR, while the TCRdb copy is restricted to in-frame clones and leaves out a portion. The sample shows about 48,000 clones, around 69% of them seen only once. Regarding this clone: No antigen is known for it. Mouse germline and gene names are used. The CDR3 end lies 1 residue beyond the end of the read and is filled in from the germline J gene.

This CDR3 is built from 16 residues. After removal of 2 bases from V and 0 bases from J, the junction contained 3 bases not matched to a gene. Germline CDR1 FNHDT, CDR2 SITEND (reference sequence). Findings and limits, study-wide: Tissue-detected TCR repertoire was only partly captured by blood and spleen T cells.

What was sequenced was sorted cells pooled from one or two spleens. This chain uses TRBV19 with TRBJ2-3; TRBD1 agrees at 10 bases. The receptor comes from a pool of C57BL/6 mice in good health. CDR3 bases read: TGTGCCAGCAGTATTTGGGACAGGGGTAGTGCAGAAACGCTGTAT. Translation gives CASSIWDRGSAETLY. The full CDR3 is CASSIWDRGSAETLYF.